This passage covers 11 T cell receptor beta chains from one sample sequenced in a study of blood T cell repertoires in COVID-19 (dated by TCRdb to 2018 to 2021). Libraries were built with the immunoSEQ multiplex PCR assay. TCRdb took this table from immuneACCESS and kept in-frame rearrangements with V and J called. Such tables lack part of the clones; where checked against another copy, unresolved V genes explain under half of the gap, and the rest is unexplained. This sample lists under 250,000 clones; about 82% were detected once. Clones ranked in the top ten supply approximately 5% of the sample. Material for sequencing was peripheral blood. Receptors were obtained from a woman of 80 years or more with COVID-19, enrolled during active disease.

The chain combines TRBV5-4 with TRBJ1-2, with 7 bases lining up with TRBD1. Germline V gene lookup returns CDR1 SGHNT and CDR2 YYREEE (reference sequence). The CDR3 is 15 residues long. V trimming: 4 bases; J trimming: 1 base; junction bases outside the gene matches: 7. The CDR3 is CASSDEGAFNYGYTF. Written as DNA, the CDR3 is TGTGCCAGCAGCGACGAGGGGGCGTTTAACTATGGCTACACCTTC.

The V gene is TRBV7-9, the J gene TRBJ1-4, with D maybe TRBD1 (6 bases). Deletions cut 3 bases from V and 8 bases from J, with 16 bases between. In germline, CDR1 is SEHNR, CDR2 FQNEAQ (reference sequence). The CDR3 sequence is 15 residues long. For the CDR3, the DNA is TGTGCCAGCAGCTTTAAGACGCCCAGGGGCGAAAAACTGTTTTTT. Amino acid sequence: CASSFKTPRGEKLFF.

This chain joins TRBV19 and TRBJ2-1; 7 positions agree with TRBD1. Losses at the gene ends were 9 bases for V and 4 bases for J; bases not matched to a gene: 12. CDR1 and CDR2 from the germline V gene are LNHDA and SQIVND (reference sequence). The CDR3 sequence is 15 residues long. For the CDR3, the DNA is TGTGCCAGGGGGGTCAGGGGGATCCATTACAATGAGCAGTTCTTC. As protein: CARGVRGIHYNEQFF.

This clone came up once. CDR3 sequence (DNA): TGTGCCAGCAGGCGCGACACAGGGGGCAGGGGTCAGCCCCAGCATTTT. The encoded protein is CASRRDTGGRGQPQHF. The gene calls are TRBV28 and TRBJ1-5, with 9 bases fitting TRBD1. CDR3 length: 16 residues. The V and J ends lost 6 bases and 6 bases, in that order; junction bases with no gene match: 12. The germline V gene encodes CDR1 MDHEN and CDR2 SYDVKM.

The chain has TRBV19 and TRBJ1-1; 7 bases are shared with TRBD1. The CDR3 spans 14 residues. The germline V gene has CDR1 LNHDA and CDR2 SQIVND (reference sequence). Trimming at V came to 6 bases and at J to 2 bases, leaving 6 bases not matched to a gene. The DNA for the CDR3 is TGTGCCAGTAGCCCCGACAGGGTAAACACTGAAGCTTTCTTT. It codes for CASSPDRVNTEAFF. Drawing the rest from reference TRBV19 and TRBJ1-1, the complete variable domain is DGGITQSPKYLFRKEGQNVTLSCEQNLNHDAMYWYRQDPGQGLRLIYYSQIVNDFQKGDIAEGYSVSREKKESFPLTVTSAQKNPTAFYLCASSPDRVNTEAFFGQGTRLTVV.

The rearrangement links TRBV19 to TRBJ2-1; 7 bases map to TRBD2. Germline values: CDR1 LNHDA, CDR2 SQIVND (reference sequence). This CDR3 is 14 amino acids long. The V segment lost 7 bases and the J segment 6 bases; nucleotides outside the gene matches: 9. The DNA of the CDR3 is TGTGCCAGTAAGTTCCAGCGGGGAGGCAATGAGCAGTTCTTC. Amino acid sequence: CASKFQRGGNEQFF.

V and J are TRBV20-1 and TRBJ1-2, with D uncertain. This CDR3 spans 11 amino acids. CDR1 and CDR2 (germline): DFQATT, SNEGSKA (reference sequence). V lost 7 bases, J lost 4 bases, and 10 bases lay in between. In DNA, the CDR3 is TGCAGTGGCGGAGGGCCCTATGGCTACACCTTC. Its translation: CSGGGPYGYTF.

The chain joins TRBV5-4 to TRBJ1-2, with D possibly TRBD1 on 5 matching bases. From germline, CDR1 is SGHNT and CDR2 YYREEE (reference sequence). CDR3 size: 15 residues. Between the trimmed V and J ends, which lost 2 bases and 4 bases, there was a span of 15 bases. CDR3 loop: CASSLALRVGYGYTF. In DNA, the CDR3 is TGTGCCAGCAGCTTAGCGCTCAGGGTGGGCTATGGCTACACCTTC.

V usage is TRBV5-5 and J usage is TRBJ2-5, with D perhaps matching TRBD2 (5 bases). V was shortened by 2 bases and J by 0 bases, with 5 bases between the two germline ends. In germline, CDR1 is SGHKS, CDR2 YYEKEE (reference sequence). The CDR3 length is 13 residues. As DNA, the CDR3 is TGTGCCAGCAGCTTCGGGGACCAAGAGACCCAGTACTTC. Its translation is CASSFGDQETQYF.

This clone was seen once. The rearrangement links TRBV21-1 to TRBJ2-2; no DNA check was done on the table's D call, TRBD1. TRBV21-1 is designated a pseudogene. The CDR3 has 16 residues. The CDR3 bases are TGTGCCAGCAGCAATAACAGACAGTCGAACACCGGGGAGCTGTTTTTT. Protein product: CASSNNRQSNTGELFF.

V usage is TRBV5-8 and J usage is TRBJ1-4; D unclear. The CDR3 has 11 residues. Germline assignment: CDR1 SGHTS and CDR2 YDEGEE. Trimming pared 0 bases from V and 10 bases from J, leaving 4 bases between. In nucleotides, the CDR3 is TGTGCCAGCAGCTTGGATCGAAAACTGTTTTTT. As protein: CASSLDRKLFF.